These 23 T cell receptor beta chains were all obtained from the same sample, sequenced in a study of shared clonotypes between healthy human individuals. Naive-designated CD8 cells lacked CD45RO, were positively enriched for CCR7, and omitted terminally differentiated effector memory CD45RA+ cells. Some clones are missing from TCRdb's copy, which holds only in-frame ones; the method was immunoSEQ multiplex PCR. This table has hundreds of thousands of clones, 95% to 97% appearing once. The sequenced sample was naive CD8+ T cells sorted from blood. The receptors derive from a woman aged 25 to 39 in good health.

The chain joins TRBV28 to TRBJ1-4; D possibly corresponds to TRBD1 (6 bases). Per germline, CDR1 MDHEN and CDR2 SYDVKM. V lost 1 base to trimming and J lost 5 bases, with 11 bases between them. The CDR3 has 15 amino acids. In DNA, the CDR3 is TGTGCCAGCAGTTTATACCCCGGGACAAATGAAAAACTGTTTTTT. The encoded protein is CASSLYPGTNEKLFF. Using reference TRBV28 and TRBJ1-4 for the parts outside the CDR3, the full variable domain is DVKVTQSSRYLVKRTGEKVFLECVQDMDHENMFWYRQDPGLGLRLIYFSYDVKMKEKGDIPEGYSVSREKKERFSLILESASTNQTSMYLCASSLYPGTNEKLFFGSGTQLSVL.

J is TRBJ2-1 and V is TRBV21-1. TRBV21-1 is a known pseudogene. This CDR3 region has 15 residues. Here the CDR3 reads CASSKALQENNEQFF. Written as DNA, the CDR3 is TGTGCCAGCAGCAAAGCTCTTCAGGAGAACAATGAGCAGTTCTTC.

The rearrangement uses TRBV19 and TRBJ2-7; TRBD2 matches at 10 bases. J gave up 0 bases and V 6 bases, and 5 bases lay outside the gene matches. The germline CDR1 and CDR2 sequences are LNHDA and SQIVND (reference sequence). The CDR3 extends over 15 amino acids. CDR3 DNA: TGTGCCAGTAGACCAGGACTAGCGGCCTCCTACGAGCAGTACTTC. This encodes CASRPGLAASYEQYF.

V is TRBV28 and J is TRBJ1-2, with TRBD1 identical over 7 bases. The length of the CDR3 is 14 residues. CDR1 is MDHEN, CDR2 SYDVKM, per germline. Losses at the gene ends were 8 bases for V and 2 bases for J; bases not matched to a gene: 8. In DNA form, the CDR3 reads TGTGCCAGCCAAATCTTGGACAGGAACTATGGCTACACCTTC. Its translation: CASQILDRNYGYTF.

V is TRBV21-1 and J is TRBJ2-7; the listed D gene, TRBD1, was not tested against the DNA. TRBV21-1 is described as a pseudogene. The CDR3 is 14 amino acids. The CDR3 region is CASSKGTESYEQYF. The CDR3 DNA is TGTGCCAGCAGCAAAGGAACAGAGAGCTACGAGCAGTACTTC.

The rearrangement uses TRBV4-1 and TRBJ2-2; no definite D call. The germline gives CDR1 MGHRA, CDR2 YSYEKL. CDR3 length equals 15 residues. Deletions cut 1 base from V and 6 bases from J, with 12 bases between. CDR3 loop: CASSQGGVWAGELFF. Written as DNA, the CDR3 is TGCGCCAGCAGCCAAGGAGGCGTCTGGGCCGGGGAGCTGTTTTTT.

This sequence joins TRBV4-2 and TRBJ2-7; D gene uncertain. The CDR3 is 13 amino acids. The germline V gene has CDR1 LGHNA and CDR2 YNFKEQ. The germline V and J ends were trimmed by 0 bases and 6 bases, with 9 bases remaining between them. In DNA form, the CDR3 reads TGTGCCAGCAGCCAAGATATGGGTTCCGAGCAGTACTTC. Translating it yields CASSQDMGSEQYF.

Written as DNA, the CDR3 is TGTGCCAGTAGTCTACACCCTGGGGGACTCGGGAGAGACGAGCAGTACTTC. It is translated as CASSLHPGGLGRDEQYF. This rearrangement joins TRBV19 to TRBJ2-7; a possible D gene is TRBD2 (6 bases). Germline CDR1 and CDR2: LNHDA and SQIVND (reference sequence). Trimming stripped 5 bases from V and 5 bases from J, with 25 bases between. This CDR3 spans 17 amino acids. Supplemented by reference TRBV19 and TRBJ2-7, the full variable domain reads DGGITQSPKYLFRKEGQNVTLSCEQNLNHDAMYWYRQDPGQGLRLIYYSQIVNDFQKGDIAEGYSVSREKKESFPLTVTSAQKNPTAFYLCASSLHPGGLGRDEQYFGPGTRLTVT.

The chain uses TRBV9 and TRBJ2-3, with D possibly matching TRBD2 (6 bases). Deletions cut 0 bases from V and 0 bases from J, with 11 bases between. This CDR3 spans 16 amino acids. CDR1 is SGDLS, CDR2 YYNGEE, per germline. The CDR3 loop reads CASSVDLAPSTDTQYF. The CDR3 nucleotides read TGTGCCAGCAGCGTAGATCTAGCGCCTAGCACAGATACGCAGTATTTT.

V usage is TRBV13 and J usage is TRBJ2-7, with D hard to call. The ends were cut back, 5 bases at V and 0 bases at J, with 8 bases in the middle. Per germline, CDR1 PRHDT and CDR2 FYEKMQ (reference sequence). This CDR3 comprises 13 residues. CDR3 DNA: TGTGCCAGCAGCCCCTCCGACTCCTACGAGCAGTACTTC. Its translation: CASSPSDSYEQYF.

The rearrangement uses TRBV27 and TRBJ2-7; D unclear. The CDR3 runs to 15 residues. V was shortened by 1 base and J by 9 bases, with 19 bases between the two germline ends. The germline gives CDR1 MNHEY, CDR2 SMNVEV (reference sequence). In DNA, the CDR3 is TGTGCCAGCAGTTTATTTTTCAGCTCCCGTCTCGGGCAGTACTTC. It is translated as CASSLFFSSRLGQYF.

The chain combines TRBV9 with TRBJ2-1; weak D call: TRBD2 (5 bases). Trimming removed 0 bases at V and 7 bases at J, with 11 bases between. Germline-derived CDR1 and CDR2 are SGDLS and YYNGEE. The CDR3 totals 14 residues. CDR3 coding DNA: TGTGCCAGCAGCGTAGAAGGGAGTTGGAATGAGCAGTTCTTC. It yields the protein CASSVEGSWNEQFF.

This clone was seen only once. The CDR3 loop is CASSQGALGYTF. CDR3 sequence (DNA): TGTGCCAGCAGCCAGGGGGCGCTTGGCTACACCTTC. V is TRBV11-2 and J is TRBJ1-2, with 8 bases matching TRBD1. Germline CDR1 SGHAT, CDR2 FQNNGV. Trimming took 5 bases from V and 7 from J; bases not matched to a gene: 3. The CDR3 spans 12 residues.

The rearrangement uses TRBV7-9 and TRBJ2-7; unclear D gene. Trimming shortened V by 5 bases and J by 4 bases, and 21 bases separated the two germline ends. Germline lookup yields CDR1 SEHNR and CDR2 FQNEAQ (reference sequence). The CDR3 runs to 16 residues. CDR3 loop: CASSGGLGLRIYEQYF. CDR3 nucleotide sequence: TGTGCCAGCAGCGGCGGTCTGGGCCTACGAATTTACGAGCAGTACTTC.

J is TRBJ2-6 and V is TRBV21-1; TRBD1, as called in the table, went unchecked against the DNA. TRBV21-1 is noted as a pseudogene. The CDR3 sequence is 19 residues long. This CDR3 reads CASSKGGGTGKIGANVLTF. The CDR3 bases are TGTGCCAGCAGCAAAGGTGGGGGGACAGGGAAGATAGGGGCCAACGTCCTGACTTTC.

The chain recombines TRBV11-2 with TRBJ2-2; unclear D gene. V lost 0 bases and J 1 base, leaving 12 bases between the germline ends. This CDR3 is built from 17 residues. Per germline, CDR1 SGHAT and CDR2 FQNNGV. CDR3 sequence: CASSLDVSIENTGELFF. The CDR3 DNA sequence: TGTGCCAGCAGCTTAGATGTATCCATCGAGAACACCGGGGAGCTGTTTTTT.

As to this clone: Other DNA variants within this sample encode the same CDR3. This CDR3 is CASSLGVGTEAFF. Here the CDR3 DNA reads TGTGCCAGCAGTTTAGGGGTAGGCACTGAAGCTTTCTTT. The chain uses TRBV27 and TRBJ1-1; D gene unclear. Trimming removed 2 bases from V and 4 bases from J, with 8 bases in between. The CDR3 has 13 amino acids. Germline V lookup: CDR1 MNHEY, CDR2 SMNVEV (reference sequence).

This clone turned up a few times. This chain joins TRBV7-9 and TRBJ2-2; D gene ambiguous. The V gene's germline CDR1 is SEHNR and CDR2 FQNEAQ (reference sequence). V was pared by 0 bases and J by 10 bases, with 6 bases between. This CDR3 region has 12 residues. In DNA form, the CDR3 reads TGTGCCAGCAGCTTAGCTGGGCAGGAGCTGTTTTTT. This gives the protein CASSLAGQELFF.

The genes are TRBV9 and TRBJ2-2, with TRBD2 matching over 8 bases. The CDR3 is 15 residues long. V lost 0 bases and J lost 4; bases outside the gene matches: 2. Germline CDR1 is SGDLS and CDR2 is YYNGEE. The CDR3 DNA follows: TGTGCCAGCAGCGTAGCGCGGGAGGCCACCGGGGAGCTGTTTTTT. Protein: CASSVAREATGELFF. The full variable domain, completed using reference TRBV9 and TRBJ2-2, is DSGVTQTPKHLITATGQRVTLRCSPRSGDLSVYWYQQSLDQGLQFLIQYYNGEERAKGNILERFSAQQFPDLHSELNLSSLELGDSALYFCASSVAREATGELFFGEGSRLTVL.

This rearrangement joins TRBV6-5 to TRBJ1-1, with a weak D call TRBD1 (5 bases). Trimming removed 5 bases from V and 3 bases from J, with 13 bases in between. The CDR3 has 14 amino acids. In germline, CDR1 is MNHEY, CDR2 SVGAGI. The CDR3 protein is CASSNRDLDTEAFF. The CDR3 nucleotides read TGTGCCAGCAGTAACCGGGACCTTGACACTGAAGCTTTCTTT.

With regard to this clone: Additional DNA sequences in this sample encode the identical CDR3. The CDR3 reads CASSLDRLNEQFF. In DNA, the CDR3 is TGTGCCAGCAGCTTGGACCGGCTCAATGAGCAGTTCTTC. The chain recombines TRBV5-4 with TRBJ2-1; D call uncertain. The germline V gene has CDR1 SGHNT and CDR2 YYREEE (reference sequence). V was clipped by 0 bases and J by 6 bases, with 7 bases between them. This CDR3 is built from 13 residues.

V usage is TRBV5-4 and J usage is TRBJ1-1; the match to TRBD1 covers 7 bases. V shed 3 bases, J shed 8 bases, and the junction held 13 bases outside the gene matches. The CDR3 is 15 amino acids. CDR1 and CDR2 from the germline V gene are SGHNT and YYREEE (reference sequence). The CDR3 DNA sequence: TGTGCCAGCAGCTCCGACAGGGAGGTTGGATGGGAAGCTTTCTTT. Translation: CASSSDREVGWEAFF.

The chain combines TRBV9 with TRBJ1-2; maybe TRBD1 (5 bases). CDR1 and CDR2 (germline): SGDLS, YYNGEE. CDR3 length: 13 residues. Trimming cost V 3 bases and J 3 bases, with 9 bases left between them. The DNA of the CDR3 is TGTGCCAGCAGCGGAGGGGCTGACTATGGCTACACCTTC. Amino acid sequence: CASSGGADYGYTF.